These 20 T cell receptor beta chains share one sample of origin, sequenced in a study of human T cells and chemical hapten exposure. Time point indicated: pre-sensitization, week 0. The treatment: therapeutic diphenylcyclopropenone sensitization with weekly scalp DPC. TCRdb passed the RACE reads through MiXCR, listing each CDR3 protein once. The sample has about 89,000 distinct CDR3 sequences; under 14% are singletons. The source material was whole blood, sampled in connection with sensitization to the hapten diphenylcyclopropenone (DPC). The receptors stem from a woman aged 60-75 years with alopecia areata. Some clones in this sample may be carry-over from other donors' samples.

This clonotype was observed at least ten times. V is TRBV5-1 and J is TRBJ2-3; D could derive from TRBD1 or TRBD2 (5 bases each). The CDR3 sequence is 13 residues long. Looked up from germline, CDR1 is SGHRS and CDR2 is YFSETQ. V dropped 7 bases and J dropped 6 bases, with 15 bases sitting between them. CDR3 bases: TGCGCCAGCCGGAGCTCCGGGGCGGATACGCAGTATTTT. Translation gives CASRSSGADTQYF.

This clonotype was detected ten times or more. In DNA, the CDR3 is TGTGCCAGCAGCGTGGGACAGAACTACGAGCAGTACTTC. It is translated as CASSVGQNYEQYF. The chain combines TRBV7-2 with TRBJ2-7; TRBD1 aligns across 7 bases. This CDR3 region has 13 residues. V gave up 5 bases and J gave up 3 bases; unmatched junction bases: 4. Germline V gene data show CDR1 as SGHTA and CDR2 as FQGNSA. Full variable domain (remainder filled in from reference TRBV7-2 and TRBJ2-7): GAGVSQSPSNKVTEKGKDVELRCDPISGHTALYWYRQSLGQGLEFLIYFQGNSAPDKSGLPSDRFSAERTGGSVSTLTIQRTQQEDSAVYLCASSVGQNYEQYFGPGTRLTVT.

The V and J genes are TRBV7-3 and TRBJ2-3, with D perhaps matching TRBD1 (5 bases). There are 13 residues in the CDR3. The V gene lost 3 bases and the J gene lost 5 bases, with 9 bases spanning the gap. In germline, CDR1 is SGHTA, CDR2 FQGTGA. The CDR3 loop is CASSLSGKDTQYF. CDR3 in DNA: TGTGCCAGCAGCTTGTCAGGGAAAGATACGCAGTATTTT.

This clonotype was counted a few times. This chain uses TRBV20-1 with TRBJ2-3; D is undetermined. Deletions cut 1 base from V and 4 bases from J, with 15 bases between. Germline V gene lookup returns CDR1 DFQATT and CDR2 SNEGSKA (reference sequence). This CDR3 comprises 15 residues. Here the CDR3 reads CSARVPVKVSDTQYF. The CDR3 bases are TGCAGTGCTAGAGTCCCAGTAAAGGTTTCAGATACGCAGTATTTT.

This clonotype appeared many times. The chain is built from TRBV7-3 and TRBJ2-1; perhaps D is TRBD1 or TRBD2 (5 bases each). The CDR3 extends over 15 amino acids. The germline gives CDR1 SGHTA, CDR2 FQGTGA. The V and J ends lost 5 bases and 9 bases respectively, with 20 bases between them. DNA of the CDR3: TGTGCCAGCAGCCCCGGACCCCTGACTGGGGGTGAGCAGTTCTTC. Its protein is CASSPGPLTGGEQFF.

This clonotype was observed at least ten times. The chain has TRBV7-9 and TRBJ1-4, with unresolved D. CDR3 length equals 14 residues. The V gene lost 3 bases and the J gene lost 3 bases, with 8 bases spanning the gap. The V gene's germline CDR1 is SEHNR and CDR2 FQNEAQ (reference sequence). CDR3 DNA: TGTGCCAGCAGCTTGTCTGGGGCTAATGAAAAACTGTTTTTT. Protein product: CASSLSGANEKLFF. The full variable domain, rest sourced from reference TRBV7-9 and TRBJ1-4, is DTGVSQNPRHKITKRGQNVTFRCDPISEHNRLYWYRQTLGQGPEFLTYFQNEAQLEKSRLLSDRFSAERPKGSFSTLEIQRTEQGDSAMYLCASSLSGANEKLFFGSGTQLSVL.

The chain combines TRBV29-1 with TRBJ2-1, with 9 bases lining up with TRBD2. The CDR3 spans 15 residues. With V trimmed by 7 bases and J by 4 bases, 11 bases remained unmatched. Germline CDR1 SQVTM, CDR2 ANQGSEA. The CDR3 is CSAGSSGGTYNEQFF. The CDR3 DNA reads as TGCAGCGCTGGGAGTAGCGGGGGCACGTACAATGAGCAGTTCTTC.

This clonotype occurred many times. CDR3 protein: CASSEYRASYEQYF. In DNA, the CDR3 is TGTGCCAGCAGTGAATACAGGGCTTCCTACGAGCAGTACTTC. The chain recombines TRBV6-1 with TRBJ2-7, with D possibly being TRBD1 (6 bases). This CDR3 region has 14 residues. Germline CDR1 reads MNHNS; CDR2 reads SASEGT. Trimming shortened V by 2 bases and J by 1 base, and 9 bases separated the two germline ends.

This clonotype was observed at least ten times. The chain links TRBV7-8 to TRBJ2-7, with TRBD2 matching 7 bases. Germline-derived CDR1 and CDR2 are SGHVS and FQNEAQ. CDR3 size: 14 residues. Trimming took 4 bases from V and 7 from J; bases not matched to a gene: 10. DNA for the CDR3: TGTGCCAGCAGCTCCGGACTAGAACCGGGTGAGCAGTACTTC. It encodes CASSSGLEPGEQYF.

This clonotype was counted many times. The chain employs TRBV29-1 and TRBJ2-7; 9 positions agree with TRBD1. From germline, CDR1 is SQVTM and CDR2 ANQGSEA. J was trimmed by 6 bases and V by 7 bases; bases with no gene match: 7. The CDR3 is made up of 12 amino acids. CDR3 sequence reads: CSAGTGFREQYF. The CDR3 DNA reads as TGCAGCGCCGGGACAGGGTTCCGCGAGCAGTACTTC.

The J gene is TRBJ2-7, the V gene TRBV28; TRBD2 matches 10 bases. With V trimmed by 7 bases and J by 5 bases, 5 bases remained unmatched. Germline assignment: CDR1 MDHEN and CDR2 SYDVKM. This CDR3 comprises 13 residues. The CDR3: CASMGSGGNEQYF. CDR3 in DNA: TGTGCCAGCATGGGTAGCGGGGGGAACGAGCAGTACTTC.

Ten or more counts support this clonotype. This sequence joins TRBV6-5 and TRBJ1-2; D is unclear. CDR3 length: 16 amino acids. Trimming took 0 bases from V and 4 from J, leaving 15 bases between them. CDR1 is MNHEY and CDR2 is SVGAGI in the germline V gene. CDR3 sequence (DNA): TGTGCCAGCAGTTACTCGATTGCCTCAGGAACCTATGGCTACACCTTC. Protein product: CASSYSIASGTYGYTF.

This clonotype was counted many times. J is TRBJ1-1 and V is TRBV7-9; D remains ambiguous. The germline V gene encodes CDR1 SEHNR and CDR2 FQNEAQ (reference sequence). Trimming took 9 bases from V and 9 from J, leaving 14 bases between them. CDR3 length equals 11 residues. The CDR3 sequence: CASNLGPQAFF. In DNA, the CDR3 is TGTGCCAGTAATTTAGGTCCGCAAGCTTTCTTT.

This clonotype appeared a few times. The chain employs TRBV6-6 and TRBJ1-1; D gene ambiguous. Per germline, CDR1 MNHNY and CDR2 SVGAGI (reference sequence). The V end was cut by 6 bases, the J end by 4 bases, with 9 bases between. CDR3 size: 12 residues. This chain's CDR3 is CASSLHGTEAFF. The CDR3 bases are TGTGCCAGCAGCCTGCACGGCACTGAAGCTTTCTTT.

This clonotype was counted many times. This sequence joins TRBV12-3 or TRBV12-4 and TRBJ1-5; TRBD1 is a possible D gene (5 bases). This CDR3 has 18 amino acids. The ends were cut back, 5 bases at V and 4 bases at J, with 24 bases in the middle. Here the CDR3 DNA reads TGTGCCAGCAGTCTCATAGAATTGGGACGGCCAAGGAATCAGCCCCAGCATTTT. This translates into CASSLIELGRPRNQPQHF.

The chain employs TRBV11-2 and TRBJ1-2; TRBD1 matches at 7 bases. Germline V gene sequence: CDR1 SGHAT, CDR2 FQNNGV. The ends lost 4 bases at V and 3 bases at J; junction bases unmatched: 8. The CDR3 contains 15 residues. CDR3 bases: TGTGCCAGCAGCTCGGTACAGGGGTTAGACTATGGCTACACCTTC. It encodes CASSSVQGLDYGYTF. The full variable domain, with the rest looked up from reference TRBV11-2 and TRBJ1-2, is EAGVAQSPRYKIIEKRQSVAFWCNPISGHATLYWYQQILGQGPKLLIQFQNNGVVDDSQLPKDRFSAERLKGVDSTLKIQPAKLEDSAVYLCASSSVQGLDYGYTFGSGTRLTVV.

This clonotype was seen many times. The chain joins TRBV18 to TRBJ1-2, with D unclear. V was shortened by 0 bases and J by 6 bases, with 8 bases between the two germline ends. The germline CDR1 and CDR2 sequences are KGHSH and LQKENI. The length of the CDR3 is 13 residues. CDR3 protein: CASSPPEGNGYTF. As DNA, the CDR3 is TGTGCCAGCTCACCACCGGAAGGGAATGGCTACACCTTC.

The gene calls are TRBV29-1 and TRBJ2-6; a weak D match, TRBD1 (6 bases). The CDR3 spans 13 residues. The germline V and J ends were trimmed by 7 bases and 2 bases, with 9 bases remaining between them. Germline V gene sequence: CDR1 SQVTM, CDR2 ANQGSEA. Written as DNA, the CDR3 is TGCAGCGGCAGGGGCCCTGGGGCCAACGTCCTGACTTTC. It is translated as CSGRGPGANVLTF.

The chain is built from TRBV3-1 and TRBJ2-1; 14 bases align to TRBD2. Unmatched junction bases numbered 8, after V lost 3 bases and J lost 1 base. This CDR3 contains 19 residues. CDR1 and CDR2 (germline): LGHDT, YNNKEL (reference sequence). CDR3 residues: CASSHPTSGGADSYNEQFF. DNA of the CDR3: TGTGCCAGCAGCCACCCGACTAGCGGGGGGGCCGATTCCTACAATGAGCAGTTCTTC.

The chain has TRBV4-2 and TRBJ2-5; no clear D. The germline gives CDR1 LGHNA, CDR2 YNFKEQ. The CDR3 spans 15 residues. Trimming removed 1 base from V and 1 base from J, with 10 bases in between. DNA for the CDR3: TGTGCCAGCAGCCAAGGGTCCCTCCGCCAAGAGACCCAGTACTTC. It translates to CASSQGSLRQETQYF.